This record concerns one T cell receptor beta chain sequence. The antigen remains undetermined. They built TCR cDNA with 5'RACE template switching, a step that put in a universal primer site and UMIs. TCRdb re-analysed the 5' RACE reads in MiXCR, keeping a single row per CDR3 protein. This sample carries some 250,000 distinct CDR3 sequences, 6.9% of them seen once, and the ten largest clones take roughly 0.93%. This CDR3 spans 17 amino acids. CDR1 is MNHEY, CDR2 SVGAGI, per germline. The J segment lost 5 bases and the V segment lost 0 bases, leaving 9 bases of the junction unmatched. The source of the sample is a study of T cells after yellow fever vaccination. Notes on the study in general: The booster saw the reappearance of most primary-vaccination clones (around 95% CD4, less than 90% CD8). The CD4 and CD8 compartments had a small share of their clonotypes in common. In FACS-sorted repertoires, abundant clonotypes from the bulk population could appear as contaminants.

Sample: CD4+ T cells sorted from PBMCs, taken 15 days after the yellow fever booster vaccination. This sequence was found in a man in his thirties or forties who received the YFV17D yellow fever vaccine. The chain couples TRBV6-5 to TRBJ2-7; 11 bases agree with TRBD2. CDR3 in amino acids: CASSYSKVAGGKDEQYF. Here the CDR3 DNA reads TGTGCCAGCAGTTACTCAAAAGTAGCGGGAGGGAAAGACGAGCAGTACTTC.